Below, 22 T cell receptor beta chains from the same sample are listed, as sequenced in a study of blood T cell repertoires in COVID-19. Some clones are missing from TCRdb's copy, which holds only in-frame ones; the method was immunoSEQ multiplex PCR. In the table there are some 52,000 clones, 84% of which are singletons. Sequences were obtained from peripheral blood. The receptors shown here come from a man aged 50 to 60 with acute or convalescent COVID-19.

The chain has TRBV4-1 and TRBJ2-1; maybe TRBD2 (5 bases). V lost 5 bases, J lost 3 bases, and 11 bases lay in between. Germline V gene sequence: CDR1 MGHRA, CDR2 YSYEKL. The CDR3 extends over 14 amino acids. The CDR3 region is CASSLAGNYNEQFF. Here the CDR3 DNA reads TGCGCCAGCAGCTTGGCGGGCAACTACAATGAGCAGTTCTTC.

This clone was seen a few times. V is TRBV6-2 or TRBV6-3 and J is TRBJ2-1, with D possibly TRBD2 on 7 matching bases. The CDR3 runs to 15 residues. The V gene lost 2 bases and the J gene lost 7 bases, with 15 bases spanning the gap. Germline CDR1 and CDR2: MNHEY and SVGEGT. The CDR3 region is CASSYPQGGGNEQFF. DNA of the CDR3: TGTGCCAGCAGTTACCCTCAGGGAGGGGGGAATGAGCAGTTCTTC.

The chain links TRBV11-3 to TRBJ1-5; tentative D call: TRBD1 (5 bases). The CDR3 extends over 19 amino acids. V dropped 0 bases and J dropped 0 bases, with 18 bases sitting between them. The V gene's germline CDR1 is SGHNT and CDR2 YENEEA. In DNA, the CDR3 is TGTGCCAGCAGCTTAGAGATAGGGGCCACAGGTTATAGCAATCAGCCCCAGCATTTT. Protein sequence: CASSLEIGATGYSNQPQHF.

The V call is TRBV5-5, the J call TRBJ2-2; 9 bases fit TRBD2. Germline V gene sequence: CDR1 SGHKS, CDR2 YYEKEE (reference sequence). With 4 bases clipped from V and 6 bases from J, the junction kept 10 bases outside the gene matches. The CDR3 is 16 residues long. CDR3: CASSPRLAEDSGELFF. The CDR3 region has the DNA TGTGCCAGCAGCCCCAGACTAGCGGAGGACTCCGGGGAGCTGTTTTTT.

The chain has TRBV9 and TRBJ2-3, with D maybe TRBD1 (5 bases). The V end lost 4 bases, the J end lost 6 bases, and 18 bases lay between the germline ends. Germline CDR1 is SGDLS and CDR2 is YYNGEE. This CDR3 is 15 amino acids long. The CDR3 sequence: CASSMQGSPVDTQYF. The CDR3 region has the DNA TGTGCCAGCAGCATGCAGGGCTCCCCCGTCGATACGCAGTATTTT.

The genes are TRBV2 and TRBJ1-2; 8 bases agree with TRBD1. Germline lookup yields CDR1 SNHLY and CDR2 FYNNEI. V dropped 6 bases and J dropped 4; count of bases not matched to a gene: 4. This CDR3 spans 13 amino acids. The CDR3 is CASRGQGVYGYTF. The DNA for the CDR3 is TGTGCCAGCAGAGGACAGGGTGTCTATGGCTACACCTTC.

Only a few counts were recorded for this clone. The chain joins TRBV6-1 to TRBJ2-7; 7 bases fit TRBD1. V trimming: 3 bases; J trimming: 6 bases; junction bases outside the gene matches: 8. This CDR3 spans 14 amino acids. Germline CDR1 reads MNHNS; CDR2 reads SASEGT. CDR3 residues: CASSDPSTGFEQYF. The CDR3 nucleotides are TGTGCCAGCAGTGACCCCTCGACAGGGTTCGAGCAGTACTTC.

The rearrangement joins TRBV2 to TRBJ1-2; 9 bases fit TRBD1. V trimming: 7 bases; J trimming: 7 bases; junction bases outside the gene matches: 19. CDR1 and CDR2 from the germline V gene are SNHLY and FYNNEI. This CDR3 comprises 17 residues. The DNA of the CDR3 is TGTGCCAGCATCTTGGCCCCCTTGACGGGACAGGGCTTTGGCTACACCTTC. It is translated as CASILAPLTGQGFGYTF.

The J gene is TRBJ2-5, the V gene TRBV29-1; D gene uncertain. The ends were cut back, 5 bases at V and 2 bases at J, with 15 bases in the middle. Germline assignment: CDR1 SQVTM and CDR2 ANQGSEA. The CDR3 has 14 residues. For the CDR3, the DNA is TGCAGCGTTCCCATATCAACTTCTCAAGAGACCCAGTACTTC. It translates to CSVPISTSQETQYF.

The CDR3 is CASSLLGSRGTGELFF. In DNA form, the CDR3 reads TGTGCCAGCAGCTTATTGGGGAGCAGGGGGACCGGGGAGCTGTTTTTT. The rearrangement uses TRBV11-2 and TRBJ2-2, with 7 bases identical to TRBD1. Per the germline V gene, CDR1 is SGHAT and CDR2 is FQNNGV. The junction had 8 bases not matched to a gene; V was cut back by 2 bases and J by 5 bases. CDR3 length: 16 residues.

The chain has TRBV29-1 and TRBJ1-1, with 7 bases fitting TRBD1. The V gene's germline CDR1 is SQVTM and CDR2 ANQGSEA. There are 13 residues in the CDR3. The J segment lost 0 bases and the V segment lost 7 bases, leaving 5 bases of the junction unmatched. The CDR3 sequence: CSALDRMNTEAFF. For the CDR3, the DNA is TGCAGCGCCTTGGACAGGATGAACACTGAAGCTTTCTTT.

This clone is a singleton in its sample. The V call is TRBV12-3 or TRBV12-4, the J call TRBJ2-3; TRBD2 agrees at 13 bases. This CDR3 is built from 13 residues. The trim removed 10 bases at V and 9 bases at J, leaving 7 bases unmatched. The CDR3 region has the DNA TGTGCCATCGGGACTAGCGGGGTAGGGACGCAGTATTTT. Its translation is CAIGTSGVGTQYF.

The chain recombines TRBV28 with TRBJ1-4; tentative D call: TRBD1 (6 bases). V was trimmed by 6 bases and J by 6 bases, leaving 23 bases between them. CDR1 is MDHEN, CDR2 SYDVKM, per germline. The CDR3 is 17 residues long. The chain's CDR3 is CASSPGTTKSWDEKLFF. In DNA form, the CDR3 reads TGTGCCAGCAGCCCTGGGACAACCAAATCGTGGGATGAAAAACTGTTTTTT.

This clone has only one observation. V gene TRBV5-1 combines with J gene TRBJ1-2; no reliable D call. This CDR3 is built from 13 residues. Germline V gives CDR1 SGHRS, CDR2 YFSETQ. V was clipped by 2 bases and J by 4 bases, with 9 bases between them. CDR3 nucleotides: TGCGCCAGCAGCTTCGCGGGTGCCTATGGCTACACCTTC. This codes for CASSFAGAYGYTF.

J is TRBJ2-7 and V is TRBV27, with TRBD1 matching over 10 bases. Germline V gene sequence: CDR1 MNHEY, CDR2 SMNVEV (reference sequence). Trimming at V came to 2 bases and at J to 3 bases, leaving 10 bases not matched to a gene. The CDR3 consists of 17 residues. The CDR3 sequence: CASSLSLPGQGNYEQYF. CDR3 nucleotide sequence: TGTGCCAGCAGTTTAAGCCTACCGGGACAGGGGAACTACGAGCAGTACTTC.

The rearrangement joins TRBV19 to TRBJ2-5; weak D call: TRBD2 (6 bases). Trimming removed 2 bases at V and 5 bases at J, with 15 bases between. The CDR3 sequence is 15 residues long. Germline assignment: CDR1 LNHDA and CDR2 SQIVND (reference sequence). The CDR3 sequence: CASSITWASVETQYF. In DNA, the CDR3 is TGTGCCAGTAGTATAACTTGGGCTAGCGTCGAGACCCAGTACTTC.

V usage is TRBV20-1 and J usage is TRBJ2-1; 8 bases match TRBD2. J lost 7 bases, V lost 3 bases, and 8 bases had no gene match. CDR3 size: 14 residues. CDR1 and CDR2 (germline): DFQATT, SNEGSKA (reference sequence). CDR3 bases: TGCAGTGCTAGTACGGGGGGGCCGCTTAATGAGCAGTTCTTC. It encodes CSASTGGPLNEQFF.

CDR3 DNA: TGCGCCAGCAGCCAACACTTACGGACATTCCCGGCCCCGAACACCGGGGAGCTGTTTTTT. The encoded protein is CASSQHLRTFPAPNTGELFF. This rearrangement joins TRBV4-1 to TRBJ2-2; TRBD1 might be the D (5 bases). Germline loops: CDR1 MGHRA, CDR2 YSYEKL. The CDR3 has 20 residues. Trimming stripped 2 bases from V and 0 bases from J, with 22 bases between.

The genes are TRBV10-1 and TRBJ2-3; 8 nucleotides line up with TRBD2. The germline V gene has CDR1 WNHNN and CDR2 SYGVQD (reference sequence). J gave up 2 bases and V 3 bases, and 4 bases lay outside the gene matches. The CDR3 is 15 residues long. The CDR3 is CASSDGGGNTDTQYF. In DNA form, the CDR3 reads TGCGCCAGCAGTGACGGCGGGGGGAACACAGATACGCAGTATTTT.

On this clone itself: An end of the junction does not agree with germline; a read error may underlie this. The chain uses TRBV7-7 and TRBJ2-5, with 12 bases matching TRBD2. The germline V gene has CDR1 SSHAT and CDR2 FNYEAQ (reference sequence). The CDR3 extends over 15 amino acids. CDR3 residues: CASSPLAGGIKTQYF. For the CDR3, the DNA is TGTGCTAGCAGCCCGCTAGCGGGAGGGATAAAGACCCAGTACTTC.

The chain joins TRBV7-2 to TRBJ2-3; 10 positions agree with TRBD2. CDR3 length equals 13 residues. CDR1 and CDR2 from the germline V gene are SGHTA and FQGNSA. J was trimmed by 15 bases and V by 0 bases; bases with no gene match: 6. CDR3 loop: CASSLAGSGGHYF. The CDR3 bases are TGTGCCAGCAGCTTAGCGGGTAGCGGGGGGCACTATTTT.

V usage is TRBV7-3 and J usage is TRBJ1-6; D is undetermined. The CDR3 is made up of 13 amino acids. The V end was cut by 2 bases, the J end by 10 bases, with 9 bases between. CDR1 is SGHTA, CDR2 FQGTGA, per germline. CDR3 protein: CASSLDGFSPLHF. In DNA, the CDR3 is TGTGCCAGCAGCTTAGACGGGTTCTCACCCCTCCACTTT.